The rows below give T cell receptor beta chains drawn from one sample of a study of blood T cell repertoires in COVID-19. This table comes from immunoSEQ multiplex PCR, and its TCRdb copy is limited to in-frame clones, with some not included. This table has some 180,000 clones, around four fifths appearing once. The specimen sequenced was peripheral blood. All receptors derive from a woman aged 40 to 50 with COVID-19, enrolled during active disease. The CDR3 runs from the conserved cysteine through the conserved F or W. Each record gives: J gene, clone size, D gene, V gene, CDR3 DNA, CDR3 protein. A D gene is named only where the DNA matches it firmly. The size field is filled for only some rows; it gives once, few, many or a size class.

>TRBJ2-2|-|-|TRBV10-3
TGTGCCATCAGCGGGGTTTTTCCCACCGGGGAGCTGTTTTTT
CAISGVFPTGELFF
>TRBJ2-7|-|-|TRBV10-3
TGTGCCATCGGAGGAGACTCCTACGAGCAGTACTTC
CAIGGDSYEQYF
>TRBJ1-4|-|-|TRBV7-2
TGTGCCAGCAGCACGCACGGGGTAACTGGAGAAAAACTGTTTTTT
CASSTHGVTGEKLFF
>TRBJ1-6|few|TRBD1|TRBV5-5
TGTGCCAGCAGCTTGGAGACAGGGCGGAATTCACCCCTCCACTTT
CASSLETGRNSPLHF
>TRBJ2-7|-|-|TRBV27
TGTGCCAGCAGTTTGACAGTTATCTACGAGCAGTACTTC
CASSLTVIYEQYF
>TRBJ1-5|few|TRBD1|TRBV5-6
TGTGCCAGCAGCATATTCGGACAGGGTGAAGATCAGCCCCAGCATTTT
CASSIFGQGEDQPQHF
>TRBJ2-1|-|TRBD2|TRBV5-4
TGTGCCAGCACCTTGCAAGGTAGCGGGAGTAATGAGCAGTTCTTC
CASTLQGSGSNEQFF
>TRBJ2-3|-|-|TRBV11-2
TGTGCCAGCAGCTTCAATAGAGCAAACACAGATACGCAGTATTTT
CASSFNRANTDTQYF
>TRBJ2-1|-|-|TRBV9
TGTGCCAGCAGCGTAGGAGATGGCAGGCCTCATGGATATGAGCAGTTCTTC
CASSVGDGRPHGYEQFF
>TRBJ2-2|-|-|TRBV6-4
TGTGCCAGCAGTGAAAATATAGCGACCGGGGAGCTGTTTTTT
CASSENIATGELFF
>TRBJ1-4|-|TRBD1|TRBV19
TGTGCCAGTAGTCTCACAGGGGTGAGGGAAAAACTGTTTTTT
CASSLTGVREKLFF
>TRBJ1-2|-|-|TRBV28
TGTGCCAGCCCGGGCTATGGCTACACCTTC
CASPGYGYTF
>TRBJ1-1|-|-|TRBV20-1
TGCAGTGCTACCGATCCGGCTGAAGCTTTCTTT
CSATDPAEAFF
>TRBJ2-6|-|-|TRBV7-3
TGTGCCAGCGGCCGGGAGGGGGCCGGGGCCAACGTCCTGACTTTC
CASGREGAGANVLTF
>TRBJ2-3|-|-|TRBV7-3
TGTGCCAGTACAGGGTGGGGGACAGATACGCAGTATTTT
CASTGWGTDTQYF